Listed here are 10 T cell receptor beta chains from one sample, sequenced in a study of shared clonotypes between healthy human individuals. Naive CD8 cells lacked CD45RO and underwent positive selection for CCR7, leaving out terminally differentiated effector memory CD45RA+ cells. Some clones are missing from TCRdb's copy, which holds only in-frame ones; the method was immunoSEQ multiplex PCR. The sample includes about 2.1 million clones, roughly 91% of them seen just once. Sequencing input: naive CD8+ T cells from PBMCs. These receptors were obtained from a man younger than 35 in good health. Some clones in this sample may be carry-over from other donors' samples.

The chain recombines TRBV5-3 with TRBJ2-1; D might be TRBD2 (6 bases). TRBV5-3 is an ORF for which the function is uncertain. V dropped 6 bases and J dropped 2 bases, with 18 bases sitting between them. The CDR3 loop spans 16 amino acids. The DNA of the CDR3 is TGTGCCAGAACCCGCTTATGGGGAGGCGCCTACAATGAGCAGTTCTTC. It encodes CARTRLWGGAYNEQFF.

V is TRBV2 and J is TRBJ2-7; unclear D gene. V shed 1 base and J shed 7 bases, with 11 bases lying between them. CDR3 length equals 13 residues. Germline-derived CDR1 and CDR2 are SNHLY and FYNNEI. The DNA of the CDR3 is TGTGCCAGCAGTGAAGAGCTTCGGGTAGAGCAGTACTTC. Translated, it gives CASSEELRVEQYF.

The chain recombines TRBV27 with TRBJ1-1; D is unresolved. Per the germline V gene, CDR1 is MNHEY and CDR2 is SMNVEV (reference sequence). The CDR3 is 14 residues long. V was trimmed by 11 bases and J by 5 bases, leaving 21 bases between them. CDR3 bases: TGTGCCGCTGGACTGGGGAGATCGGTTACTGAAGCTTTCTTT. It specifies CAAGLGRSVTEAFF.

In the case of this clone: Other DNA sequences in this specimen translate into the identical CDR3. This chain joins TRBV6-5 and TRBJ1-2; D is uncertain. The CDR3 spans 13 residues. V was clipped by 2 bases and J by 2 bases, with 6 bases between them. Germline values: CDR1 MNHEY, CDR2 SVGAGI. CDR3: CASSYGGNYGYTF. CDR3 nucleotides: TGTGCCAGCAGTTACGGCGGAAACTATGGCTACACCTTC.

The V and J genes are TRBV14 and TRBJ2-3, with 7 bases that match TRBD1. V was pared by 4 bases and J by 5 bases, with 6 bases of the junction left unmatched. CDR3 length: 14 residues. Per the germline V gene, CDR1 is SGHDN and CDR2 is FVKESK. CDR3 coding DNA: TGTGCCAGCAGCCGAGGCAACAGGGGAGATACGCAGTATTTT. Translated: CASSRGNRGDTQYF.

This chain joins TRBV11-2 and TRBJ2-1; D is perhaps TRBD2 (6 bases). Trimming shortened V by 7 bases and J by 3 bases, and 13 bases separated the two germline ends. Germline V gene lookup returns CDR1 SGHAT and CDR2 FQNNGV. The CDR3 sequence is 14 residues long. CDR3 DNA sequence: TGTGCCAGCACCCTGTCCGGGGGCTACAATGAGCAGTTCTTC. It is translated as CASTLSGGYNEQFF.

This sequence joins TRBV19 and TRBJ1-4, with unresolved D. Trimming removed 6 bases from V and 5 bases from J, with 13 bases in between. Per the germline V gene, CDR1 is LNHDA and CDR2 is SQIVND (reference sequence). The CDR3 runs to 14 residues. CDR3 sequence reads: CASRPTTENEKLFF. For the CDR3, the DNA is TGTGCCAGTAGACCGACGACCGAAAATGAAAAACTGTTTTTT. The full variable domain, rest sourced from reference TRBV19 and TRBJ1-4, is DGGITQSPKYLFRKEGQNVTLSCEQNLNHDAMYWYRQDPGQGLRLIYYSQIVNDFQKGDIAEGYSVSREKKESFPLTVTSAQKNPTAFYLCASRPTTENEKLFFGSGTQLSVL.

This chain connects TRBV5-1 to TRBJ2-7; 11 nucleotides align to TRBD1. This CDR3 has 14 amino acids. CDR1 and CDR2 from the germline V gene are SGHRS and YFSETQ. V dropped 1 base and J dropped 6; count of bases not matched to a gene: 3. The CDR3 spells CASSLRTGGSEQYF. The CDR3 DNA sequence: TGCGCCAGCAGCTTGCGGACAGGGGGCAGCGAGCAGTACTTC.

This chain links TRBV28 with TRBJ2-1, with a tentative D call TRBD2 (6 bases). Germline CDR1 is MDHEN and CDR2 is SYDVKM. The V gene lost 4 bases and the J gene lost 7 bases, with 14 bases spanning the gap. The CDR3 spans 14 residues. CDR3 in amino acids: CASSSPAGLNEQFF. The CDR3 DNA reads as TGTGCCAGCAGTTCCCCAGCTGGACTAAATGAGCAGTTCTTC.

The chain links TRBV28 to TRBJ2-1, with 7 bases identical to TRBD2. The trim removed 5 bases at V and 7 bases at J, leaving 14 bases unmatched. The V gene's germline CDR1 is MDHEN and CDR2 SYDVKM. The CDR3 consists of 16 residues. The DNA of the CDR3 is TGTGCCAGCAGTCCCCTAGGGGAGGGACGGAGTAATGAGCAGTTCTTC. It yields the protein CASSPLGEGRSNEQFF.